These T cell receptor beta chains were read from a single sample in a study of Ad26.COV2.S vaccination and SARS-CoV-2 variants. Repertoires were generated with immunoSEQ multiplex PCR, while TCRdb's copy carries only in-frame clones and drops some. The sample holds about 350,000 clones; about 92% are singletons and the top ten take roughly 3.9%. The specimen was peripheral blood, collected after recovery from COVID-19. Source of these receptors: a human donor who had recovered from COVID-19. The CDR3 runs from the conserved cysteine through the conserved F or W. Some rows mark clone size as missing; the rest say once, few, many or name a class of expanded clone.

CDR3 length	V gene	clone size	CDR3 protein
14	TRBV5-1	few	CASSLRGEGEKLFF
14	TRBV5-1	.	CASSSSSGANVLTF
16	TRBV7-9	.	CASSSPDRFTLYGYTF
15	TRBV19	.	CASSAAGTGGHEQYF
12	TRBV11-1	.	CASSLGLDTQYF
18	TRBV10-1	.	CASSALAGTDSETYEQYF
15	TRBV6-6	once	CASRSPTGAVYEQYF
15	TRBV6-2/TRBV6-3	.	CASSYEGSGANVLTF
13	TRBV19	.	CASKRDRNTEAFF
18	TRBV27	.	CASSLAPPGGVRQETQYF
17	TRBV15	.	CATSRGTGQGANSPLHF
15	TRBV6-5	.	CASSYGGLLNYGYTF
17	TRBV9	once	CASSVAGGGRGPETQYF
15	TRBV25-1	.	CASSAAKSSGNTIYF
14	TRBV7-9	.	CASSLPTANTEAFF
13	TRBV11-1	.	CASSSGTENIQYF
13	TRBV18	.	CASSPPGQNGYTF
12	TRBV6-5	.	CASSYRPGEAFF
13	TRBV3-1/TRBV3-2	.	CASSPTGRAEAFF
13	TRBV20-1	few	CSASRQERDGYTF
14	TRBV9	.	CASSVDRGSETQYF
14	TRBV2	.	CASSERRRNTEAFF
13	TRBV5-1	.	CASSRLGPTEAFF
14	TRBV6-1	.	CASSEWAENQPQHF
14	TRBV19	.	CASSIGASGNTIYF
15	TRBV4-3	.	CASSQYSGAPYEQYF
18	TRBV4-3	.	CASSQDWYAGGSYNEQFF
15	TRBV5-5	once	CASSVDRSNTGELFF
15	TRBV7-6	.	CASSQRTESSYEQYF
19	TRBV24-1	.	CATSDWAFSTPNYNSPLHF
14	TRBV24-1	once	CATSDAQVTGELFF
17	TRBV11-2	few	CASTGASGFSDNSPLHF
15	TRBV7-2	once	CASSSRLAGEGEQFF
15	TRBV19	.	CASSEQGWTNYGYTF
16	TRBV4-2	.	CASSQDNRDYADTQYF